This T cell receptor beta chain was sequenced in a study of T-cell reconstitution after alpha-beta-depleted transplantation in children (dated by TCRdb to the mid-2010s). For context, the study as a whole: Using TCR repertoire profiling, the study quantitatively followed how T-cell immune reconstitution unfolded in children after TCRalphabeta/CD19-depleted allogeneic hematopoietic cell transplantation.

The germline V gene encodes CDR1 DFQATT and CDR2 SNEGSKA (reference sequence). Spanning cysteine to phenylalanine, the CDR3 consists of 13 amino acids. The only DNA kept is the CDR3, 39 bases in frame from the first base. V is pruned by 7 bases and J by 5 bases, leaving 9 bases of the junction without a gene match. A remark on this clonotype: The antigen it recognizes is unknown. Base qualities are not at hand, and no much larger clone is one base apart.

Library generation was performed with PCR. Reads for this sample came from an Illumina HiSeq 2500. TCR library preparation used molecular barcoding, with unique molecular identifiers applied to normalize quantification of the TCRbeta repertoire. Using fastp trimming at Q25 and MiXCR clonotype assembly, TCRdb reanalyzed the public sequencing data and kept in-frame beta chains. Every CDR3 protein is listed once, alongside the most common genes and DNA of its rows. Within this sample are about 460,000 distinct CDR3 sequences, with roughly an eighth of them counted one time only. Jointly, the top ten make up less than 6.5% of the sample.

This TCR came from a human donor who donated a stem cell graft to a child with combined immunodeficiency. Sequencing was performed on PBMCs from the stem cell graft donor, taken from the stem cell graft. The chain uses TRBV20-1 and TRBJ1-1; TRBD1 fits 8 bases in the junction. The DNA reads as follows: TGCAGTGTTAGGGGACAGGCCTCAACTGAAGCTTTCTTT. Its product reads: CSVRGQASTEAFF.